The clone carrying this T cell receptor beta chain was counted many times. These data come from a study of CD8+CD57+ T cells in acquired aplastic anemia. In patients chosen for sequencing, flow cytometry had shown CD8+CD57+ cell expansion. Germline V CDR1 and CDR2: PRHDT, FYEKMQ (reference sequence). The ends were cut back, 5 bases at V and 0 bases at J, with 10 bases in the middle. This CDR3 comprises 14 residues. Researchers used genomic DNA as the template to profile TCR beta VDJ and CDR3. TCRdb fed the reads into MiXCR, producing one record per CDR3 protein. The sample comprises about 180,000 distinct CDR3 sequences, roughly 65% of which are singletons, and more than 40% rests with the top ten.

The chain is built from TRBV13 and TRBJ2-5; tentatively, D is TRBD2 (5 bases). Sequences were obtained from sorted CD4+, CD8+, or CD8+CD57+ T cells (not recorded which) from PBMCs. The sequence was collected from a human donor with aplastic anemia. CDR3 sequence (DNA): TGTGCCAGCAGCAAGGACGGGGACCAAGAGACCCAGTACTTC. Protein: CASSKDGDQETQYF.